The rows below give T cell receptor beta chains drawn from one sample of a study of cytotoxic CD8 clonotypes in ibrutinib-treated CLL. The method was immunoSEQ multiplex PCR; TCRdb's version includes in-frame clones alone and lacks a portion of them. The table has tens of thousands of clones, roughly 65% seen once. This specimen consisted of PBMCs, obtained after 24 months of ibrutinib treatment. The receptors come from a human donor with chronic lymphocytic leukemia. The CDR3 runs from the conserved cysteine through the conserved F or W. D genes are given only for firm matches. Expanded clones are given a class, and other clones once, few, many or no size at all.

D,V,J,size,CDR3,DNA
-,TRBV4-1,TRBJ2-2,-,CASSPERGELFF,TGCGCCAGCAGCCCGGAGAGGGGGGAGCTGTTTTTT
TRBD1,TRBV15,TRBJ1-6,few,CATSRGGGNYNSPLHF,TGTGCCACCAGCAGAGGAGGGGGCAACTATAATTCACCCCTCCACTTT
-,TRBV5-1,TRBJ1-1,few,CASSLNSLTEAFF,TGCGCCAGCAGCTTGAACAGCCTCACTGAAGCTTTCTTT
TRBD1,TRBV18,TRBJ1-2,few,CASSPGQGTYGYTF,TGTGCCAGCTCACCAGGACAGGGAACCTATGGCTACACCTTC
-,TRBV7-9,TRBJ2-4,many,CASSSTLRQKNIQYF,TGTGCCAGCAGCTCCACCCTTCGACAGAAAAACATTCAGTACTTC
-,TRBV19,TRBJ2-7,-,CASSMGRTYEQYF,TGTGCCAGTAGTATGGGTAGGACCTACGAGCAGTACTTC
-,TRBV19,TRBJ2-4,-,CASQGNENIQYF,TGTGCCAGTCAAGGGAACGAAAACATTCAGTACTTC
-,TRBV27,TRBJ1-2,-,CASTTAGDGYTF,TGTGCCAGCACCACCGCAGGGGATGGCTACACCTTC
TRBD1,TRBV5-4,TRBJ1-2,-,CASSRVGTANYGYTF,TGTGCCAGCAGCCGGGTAGGGACAGCTAACTATGGCTACACCTTC
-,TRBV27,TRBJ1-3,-,CASSLSSGLDTIYF,TGTGCCAGCAGTTTATCGTCAGGGCTGGACACCATATATTTT
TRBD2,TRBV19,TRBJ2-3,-,CASSMELAATSTDTQYF,TGTGCCAGTAGTATGGAACTAGCGGCTACTAGCACAGATACGCAGTATTTT